This TCR beta chain was identified during a study of siplizumab effects on memory and regulatory T cells (dated by TCRdb to about 2019). Regarding the study in general: The study examined how the anti-CD2 antibody siplizumab affects alloreactive T-cell subsets in allogeneic mixed lymphocyte reactions built from human PBMCs. Overall study outcomes, separate from this receptor: Whether proliferating Tregs from siplizumab cultures actually had suppressive function was not functionally confirmed. Unstimulated naive T cells appeared more diverse than memory T cells, and naive cells seemed to contribute substantially to the alloresponse. A naive or memory phenotype could not be assigned to roughly 75-96% of proliferating CD4+ or CD8+ clones. Among mappable alloreactive CD4+ clones, the Treg-derived fraction averaged approximately 66% with siplizumab versus about 27% in control reactions. Siplizumab significantly lowered the cumulative frequency of alloreactive sequences that could be traced to unstimulated CD4+ memory T cells. Because sequences at frequencies below about 10^-5 were poorly captured, only a minor fraction of alloreactive clones could be mapped back to unstimulated subsets.

The library was obtained by the immunoSEQ multiplex PCR assay. Around 100,000 TCR templates per sample were assayed by the deep sequencing platform. Genomic DNA extracted from sorted T cells was used for TCRbeta CDR3 sequencing. The paper's processing steps were these. The R programming language was used for the clonal analysis of the TCRbeta CDR3 data. Comparing unstimulated samples against CFSE-low samples taken after the reaction was how alloreactive CD4+ and CD8+ clones were defined. Regulatory or non-regulatory origin of alloreactive CD4+ clones was assigned by matching sequences to the sorted unstimulated Treg and non-Treg repertoires. In TCRdb, the immuneACCESS table is reduced to in-frame sequences with V and J assigned. These tables do not hold every clone; where another copy was compared, an unresolved V gene accounts for under half, and the others remain unexplained. Clone size and V and J calls were adopted from that table, with D and trimming inferred from the DNA. In this sample the table shows about 63,000 clones, around four fifths of which occur a single time. The ten largest clones represent 3% to 4% of the sample.

Spanning cysteine to phenylalanine, the CDR3 consists of 16 amino acids. Just CDR3 DNA is preserved here, 48 bases in frame from base 1. Looking up the germline V gene (reference sequence) yields CDR1 SSHAT and CDR2 FNYEAQ. Unstimulated CD4+ memory cells were also sequenced in three donor pairs, together with CD4+ naive, CD8+ TEMRA, CD8+ naive and CD8+ effector memory subsets. TCRbeta CDR3 sequencing was performed on sorted unstimulated T cells and on proliferating T cells recovered from mixed lymphocyte reactions. Fresh whole blood from fewer than 11 HLA-typed healthy donors was used to isolate PBMCs. About this clone itself: No antigen is known for it. An end of the junction differs from the germline gene, which may be a read error. The same CDR3 arises from other DNA sequences in this sample as well.

Input material: memory CD4+ T cells sorted from blood. Taken with the paper, the label for cell subset or site translates to: unstimulated CD4+ memory T cells. The sequence links TRBV7-7 to TRBJ2-5; perhaps TRBD2 is the D gene, with 6 bases matching. The TCR originated in a human donor in good health. The CDR3 has the sequence CASSLGAHGGQETQYF. In nucleotide form, the sequence is TGTGCTAGCAGCTTGGGAGCTCACGGGGGTCAAGAGACCCAGTACTTC.